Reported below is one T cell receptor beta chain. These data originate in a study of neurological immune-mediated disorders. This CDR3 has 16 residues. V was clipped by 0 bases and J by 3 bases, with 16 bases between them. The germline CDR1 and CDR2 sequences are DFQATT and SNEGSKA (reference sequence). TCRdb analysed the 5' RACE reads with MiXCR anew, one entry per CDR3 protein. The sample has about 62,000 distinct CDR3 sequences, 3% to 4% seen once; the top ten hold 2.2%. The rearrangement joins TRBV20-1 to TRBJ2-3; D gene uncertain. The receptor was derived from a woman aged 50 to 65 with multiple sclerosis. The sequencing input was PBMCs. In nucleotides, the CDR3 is TGCAGTGCTAGAGATGTGCAGCAATCTCAAACAGATACGCAGTATTTT. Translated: CSARDVQQSQTDTQYF.